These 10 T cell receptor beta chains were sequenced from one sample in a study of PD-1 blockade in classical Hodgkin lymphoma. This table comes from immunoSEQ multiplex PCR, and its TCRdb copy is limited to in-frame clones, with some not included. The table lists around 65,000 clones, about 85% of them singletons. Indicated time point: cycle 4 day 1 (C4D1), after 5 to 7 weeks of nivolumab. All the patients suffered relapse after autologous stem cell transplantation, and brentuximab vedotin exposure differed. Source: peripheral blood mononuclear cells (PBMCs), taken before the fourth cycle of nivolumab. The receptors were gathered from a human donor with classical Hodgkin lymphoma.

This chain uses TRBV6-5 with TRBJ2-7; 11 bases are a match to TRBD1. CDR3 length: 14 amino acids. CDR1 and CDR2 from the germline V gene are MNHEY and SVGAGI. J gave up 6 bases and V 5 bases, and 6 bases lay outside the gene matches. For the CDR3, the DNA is TGTGCCAGCAGTCCCGGGACAGGGGGAGGCGAGCAGTACTTC. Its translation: CASSPGTGGGEQYF.

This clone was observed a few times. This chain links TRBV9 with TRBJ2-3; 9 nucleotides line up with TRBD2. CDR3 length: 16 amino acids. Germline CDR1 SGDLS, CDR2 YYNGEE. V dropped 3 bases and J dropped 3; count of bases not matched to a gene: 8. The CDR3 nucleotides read TGTGCCAGCAGCGAACGCCTAGCGGGGACAACAGATACGCAGTATTTT. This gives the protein CASSERLAGTTDTQYF.

The CDR3 protein is CASSLGGSGGTDTQYF. The CDR3 region has the DNA TGTGCCAGCAGCTTAGGGGGCAGCGGGGGAACAGATACGCAGTATTTT. V gene TRBV11-3 combines with J gene TRBJ2-3; TRBD2 aligns across 8 bases. The CDR3 is made up of 16 amino acids. Germline trimming cut 1 base from V and 3 bases from J; bases unmatched to any gene: 6. In germline, CDR1 is SGHNT, CDR2 YENEEA.

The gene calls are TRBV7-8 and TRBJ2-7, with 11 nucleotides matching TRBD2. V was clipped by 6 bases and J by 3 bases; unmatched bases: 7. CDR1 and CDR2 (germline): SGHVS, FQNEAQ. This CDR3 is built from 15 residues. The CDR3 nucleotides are TGTGCCAGCAGTTTCAGGGGGACTAGCGGCTACGAGCAGTACTTC. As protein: CASSFRGTSGYEQYF.

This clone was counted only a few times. In DNA, the CDR3 is TGTGCCAGCAGCTTCAACAGGGCGTACGAGCAGTACTTC. Translation: CASSFNRAYEQYF. This chain uses TRBV5-4 with TRBJ2-7; tentatively, D is TRBD1 (6 bases). Germline V gives CDR1 SGHNT, CDR2 YYREEE (reference sequence). The CDR3 loop spans 13 amino acids. V lost 2 bases to trimming and J lost 4 bases, with 10 bases between them.

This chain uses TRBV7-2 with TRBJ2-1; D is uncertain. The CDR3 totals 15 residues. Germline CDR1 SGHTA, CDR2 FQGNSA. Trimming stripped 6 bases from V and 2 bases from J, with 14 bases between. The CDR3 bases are TGTGCCAGCAGTAAGGGTGTTCAGGCCTACAATGAGCAGTTCTTC. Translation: CASSKGVQAYNEQFF.

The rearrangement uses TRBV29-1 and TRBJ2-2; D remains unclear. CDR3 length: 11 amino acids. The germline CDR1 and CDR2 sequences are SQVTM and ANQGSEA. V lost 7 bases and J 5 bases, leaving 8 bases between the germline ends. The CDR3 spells CSGRRTGELFF. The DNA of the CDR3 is TGCAGCGGTCGAAGAACCGGGGAGCTGTTTTTT.

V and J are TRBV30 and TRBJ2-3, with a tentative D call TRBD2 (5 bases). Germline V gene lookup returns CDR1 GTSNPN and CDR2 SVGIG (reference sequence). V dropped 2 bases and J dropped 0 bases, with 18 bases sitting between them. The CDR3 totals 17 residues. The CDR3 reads CAWSFGVTGASTDTQYF. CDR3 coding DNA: TGTGCCTGGAGTTTCGGGGTGACCGGTGCTAGCACAGATACGCAGTATTTT.

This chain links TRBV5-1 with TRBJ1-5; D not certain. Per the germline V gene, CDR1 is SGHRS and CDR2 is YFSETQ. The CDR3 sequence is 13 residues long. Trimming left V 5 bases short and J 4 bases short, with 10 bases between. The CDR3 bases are TGCGCCAGCAGTATGGTCCCGAATCAGCCCCAGCATTTT. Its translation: CASSMVPNQPQHF.

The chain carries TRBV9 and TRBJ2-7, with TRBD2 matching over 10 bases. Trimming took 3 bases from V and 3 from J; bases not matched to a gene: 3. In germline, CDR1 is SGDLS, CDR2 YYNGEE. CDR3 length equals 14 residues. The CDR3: CASSATSGVYEQYF. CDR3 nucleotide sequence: TGTGCCAGCAGCGCCACTAGCGGGGTCTACGAGCAGTACTTC.